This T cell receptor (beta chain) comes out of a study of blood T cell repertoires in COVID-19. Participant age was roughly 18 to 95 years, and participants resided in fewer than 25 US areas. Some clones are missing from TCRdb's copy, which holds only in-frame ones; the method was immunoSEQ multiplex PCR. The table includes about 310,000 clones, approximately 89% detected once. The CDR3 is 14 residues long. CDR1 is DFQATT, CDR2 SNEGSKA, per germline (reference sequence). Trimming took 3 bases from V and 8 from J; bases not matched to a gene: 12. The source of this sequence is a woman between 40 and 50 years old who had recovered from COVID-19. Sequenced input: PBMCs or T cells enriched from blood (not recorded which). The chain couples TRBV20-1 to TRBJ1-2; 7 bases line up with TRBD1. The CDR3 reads CSASWYRGGWGYTF. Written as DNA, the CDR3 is TGCAGTGCTAGTTGGTACAGGGGAGGTTGGGGCTACACCTTC.